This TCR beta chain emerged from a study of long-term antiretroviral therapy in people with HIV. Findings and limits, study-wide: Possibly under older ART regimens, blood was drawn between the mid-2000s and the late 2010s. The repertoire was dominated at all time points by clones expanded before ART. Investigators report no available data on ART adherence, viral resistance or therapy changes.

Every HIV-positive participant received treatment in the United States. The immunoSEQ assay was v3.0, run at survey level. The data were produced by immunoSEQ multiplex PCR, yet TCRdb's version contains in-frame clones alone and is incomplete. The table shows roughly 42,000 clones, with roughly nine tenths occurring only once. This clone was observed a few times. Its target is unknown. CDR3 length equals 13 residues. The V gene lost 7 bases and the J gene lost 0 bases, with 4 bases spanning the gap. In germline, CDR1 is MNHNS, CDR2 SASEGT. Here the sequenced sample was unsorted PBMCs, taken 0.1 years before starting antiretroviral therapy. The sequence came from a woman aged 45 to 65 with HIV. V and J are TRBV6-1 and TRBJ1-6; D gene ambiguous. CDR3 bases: TGTGCCAGCATCAGCTCCTATAATTCACCCCTCCACTTT. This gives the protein CASISSYNSPLHF.